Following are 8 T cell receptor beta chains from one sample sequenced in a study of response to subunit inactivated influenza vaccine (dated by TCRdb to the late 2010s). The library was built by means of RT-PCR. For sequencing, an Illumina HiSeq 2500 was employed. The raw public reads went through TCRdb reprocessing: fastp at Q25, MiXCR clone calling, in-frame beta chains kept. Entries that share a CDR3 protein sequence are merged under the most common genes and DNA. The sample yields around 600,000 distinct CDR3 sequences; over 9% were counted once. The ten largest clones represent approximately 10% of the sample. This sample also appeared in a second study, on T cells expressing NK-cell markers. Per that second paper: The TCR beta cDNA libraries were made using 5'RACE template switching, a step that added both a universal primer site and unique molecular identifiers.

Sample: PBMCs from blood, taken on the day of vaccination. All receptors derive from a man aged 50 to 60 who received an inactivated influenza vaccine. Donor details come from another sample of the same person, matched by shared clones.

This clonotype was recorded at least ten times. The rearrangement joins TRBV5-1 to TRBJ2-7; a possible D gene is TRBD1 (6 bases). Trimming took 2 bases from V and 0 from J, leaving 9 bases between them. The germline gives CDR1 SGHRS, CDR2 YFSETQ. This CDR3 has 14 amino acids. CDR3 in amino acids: CASSFGTHSYEQYF. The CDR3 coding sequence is TGCGCCAGCAGCTTCGGGACACACTCCTACGAGCAGTACTTC.

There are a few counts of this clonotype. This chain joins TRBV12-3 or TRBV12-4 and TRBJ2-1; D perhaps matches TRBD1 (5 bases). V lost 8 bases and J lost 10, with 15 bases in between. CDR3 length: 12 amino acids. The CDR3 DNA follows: TGTGCCAGCTTAGGGGATGTGGGGGAGCAGTTCTTC. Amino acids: CASLGDVGEQFF.

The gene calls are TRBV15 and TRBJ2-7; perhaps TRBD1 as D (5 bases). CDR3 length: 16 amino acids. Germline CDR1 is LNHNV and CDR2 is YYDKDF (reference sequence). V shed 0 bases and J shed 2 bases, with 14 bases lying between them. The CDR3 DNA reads TGTGCCACCAGCAGAGAGAAAGCCAGGGTCGCCTACGAGCAGTACTTC. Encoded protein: CATSREKARVAYEQYF.

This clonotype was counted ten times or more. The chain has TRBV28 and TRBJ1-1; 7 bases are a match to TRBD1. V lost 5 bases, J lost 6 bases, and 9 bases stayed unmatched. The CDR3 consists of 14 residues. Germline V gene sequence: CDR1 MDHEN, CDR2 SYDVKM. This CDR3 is CASSPDRTFSEAFF. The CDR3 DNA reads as TGTGCCAGCAGTCCGGACAGGACGTTCTCTGAAGCTTTCTTT.

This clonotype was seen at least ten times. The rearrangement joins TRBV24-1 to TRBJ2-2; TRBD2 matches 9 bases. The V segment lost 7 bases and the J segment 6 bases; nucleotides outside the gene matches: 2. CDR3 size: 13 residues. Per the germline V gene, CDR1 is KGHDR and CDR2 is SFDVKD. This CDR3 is CATREREAGELFF. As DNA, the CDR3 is TGTGCCACCAGGGAGCGGGAGGCCGGGGAGCTGTTTTTT.

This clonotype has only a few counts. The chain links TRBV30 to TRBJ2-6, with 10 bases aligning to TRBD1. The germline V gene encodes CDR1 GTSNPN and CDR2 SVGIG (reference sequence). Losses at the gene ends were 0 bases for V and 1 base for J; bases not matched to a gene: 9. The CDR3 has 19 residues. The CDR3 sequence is CAWSVPRDRGRSGANVLTF. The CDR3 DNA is TGTGCCTGGAGTGTACCCCGGGACAGGGGTCGGTCTGGGGCCAACGTCCTGACTTTC.

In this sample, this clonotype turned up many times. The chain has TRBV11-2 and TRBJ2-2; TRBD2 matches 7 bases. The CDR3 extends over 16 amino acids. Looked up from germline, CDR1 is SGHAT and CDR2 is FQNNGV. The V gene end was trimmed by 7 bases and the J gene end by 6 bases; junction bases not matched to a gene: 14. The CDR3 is CASTNPSSGWAGELFF. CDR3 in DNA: TGTGCCAGCACCAATCCCTCTAGCGGATGGGCCGGGGAGCTGTTTTTT.

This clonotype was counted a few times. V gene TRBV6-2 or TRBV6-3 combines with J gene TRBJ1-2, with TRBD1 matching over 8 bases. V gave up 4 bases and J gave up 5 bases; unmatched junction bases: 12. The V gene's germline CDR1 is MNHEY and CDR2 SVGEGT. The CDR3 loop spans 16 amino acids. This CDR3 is CASSLTQGAQAYGYTF. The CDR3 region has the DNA TGTGCCAGCAGTTTGACCCAGGGGGCCCAGGCGTATGGCTACACCTTC.